The clone carrying this TCR beta chain was observed many times. Trimming removed 8 bases at V and 5 bases at J, with 16 bases between. Germline V CDR1 and CDR2: SGHVS, FQNEAQ. The CDR3 has 14 amino acids. This sample is part of a study of regulatory T cells in long-lasting Graves disease. Through Arm-PCR of CDR3 regions and iRepertoire HTBI primers, TCR beta libraries were built. TCRdb re-called the multiplex PCR reads through MiXCR, storing one row per CDR3 protein. The repertoire holds roughly 420,000 distinct CDR3 sequences, with roughly a sixth as singletons. Documented time point: newly diagnosed GD, antithyroid drugs for less than 3 months. PBMC RNA served as the TCR library source.

This receptor was obtained from a female donor with Graves disease. The rearrangement uses TRBV7-8 and TRBJ1-5; D unclear. The source material was peripheral blood mononuclear cells (PBMCs), sampled at new diagnosis, from a patient treated with antithyroid drugs. In DNA form, the CDR3 reads TGTGCCAGCCACACCCAAATCGGTCATCAGCCCCAGCATTTT. Its translation: CASHTQIGHQPQHF.